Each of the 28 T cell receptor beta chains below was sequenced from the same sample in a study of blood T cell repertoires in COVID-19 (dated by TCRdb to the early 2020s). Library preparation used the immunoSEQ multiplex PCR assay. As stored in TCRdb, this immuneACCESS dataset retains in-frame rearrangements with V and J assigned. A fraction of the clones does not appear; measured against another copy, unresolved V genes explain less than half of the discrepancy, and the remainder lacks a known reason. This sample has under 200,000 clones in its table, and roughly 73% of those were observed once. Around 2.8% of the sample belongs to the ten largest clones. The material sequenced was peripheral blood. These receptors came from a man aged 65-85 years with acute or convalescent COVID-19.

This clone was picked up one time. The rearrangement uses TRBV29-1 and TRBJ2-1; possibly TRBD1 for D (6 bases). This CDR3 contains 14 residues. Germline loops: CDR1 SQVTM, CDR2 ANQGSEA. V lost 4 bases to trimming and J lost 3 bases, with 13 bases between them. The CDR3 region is CSVAQRQVYNEQFF. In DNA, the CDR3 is TGCAGCGTTGCCCAGAGACAGGTCTACAATGAGCAGTTCTTC.

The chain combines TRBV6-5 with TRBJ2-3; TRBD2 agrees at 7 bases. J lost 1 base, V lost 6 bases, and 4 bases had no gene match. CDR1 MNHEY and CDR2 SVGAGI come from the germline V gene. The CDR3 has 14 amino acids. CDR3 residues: CASSPLAGTDTQYF. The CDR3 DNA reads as TGTGCCAGCAGCCCCCTAGCGGGCACAGATACGCAGTATTTT.

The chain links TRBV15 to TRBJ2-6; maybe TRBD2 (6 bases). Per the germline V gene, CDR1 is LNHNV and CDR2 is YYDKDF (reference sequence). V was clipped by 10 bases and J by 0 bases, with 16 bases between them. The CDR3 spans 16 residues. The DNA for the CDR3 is TGTGCCATCCCCGGGACTGCAAGCTCTGGGGCCAACGTCCTGACTTTC. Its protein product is CAIPGTASSGANVLTF.

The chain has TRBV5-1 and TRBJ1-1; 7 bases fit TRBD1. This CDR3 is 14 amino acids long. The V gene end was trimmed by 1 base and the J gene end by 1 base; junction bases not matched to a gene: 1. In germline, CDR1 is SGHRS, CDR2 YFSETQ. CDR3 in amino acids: CASSLWDRNTEAFF. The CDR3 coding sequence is TGCGCCAGCAGCTTGTGGGACAGGAACACTGAAGCTTTCTTT.

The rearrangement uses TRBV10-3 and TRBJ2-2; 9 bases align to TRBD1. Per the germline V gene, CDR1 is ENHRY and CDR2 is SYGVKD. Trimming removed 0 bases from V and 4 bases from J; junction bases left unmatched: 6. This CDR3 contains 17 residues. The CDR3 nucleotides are TGTGCCATCAGTGAGTCTGGGAAGGGACAGGGCACCGGGGAGCTGTTTTTT. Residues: CAISESGKGQGTGELFF.

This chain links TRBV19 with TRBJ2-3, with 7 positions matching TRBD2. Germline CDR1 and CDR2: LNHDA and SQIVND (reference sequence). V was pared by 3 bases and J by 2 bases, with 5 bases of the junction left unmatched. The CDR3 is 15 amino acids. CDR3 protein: CASSIGGTFTDTQYF. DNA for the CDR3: TGTGCCAGTAGTATCGGGGGGACCTTCACAGATACGCAGTATTTT.

The CDR3 DNA reads TGTGCCAGCAGCCGCCCCGGGAGTGAGCAGTTCTTC. Residues: CASSRPGSEQFF. This chain links TRBV5-4 with TRBJ2-1, with D tentatively TRBD2 (6 bases). Germline V gene lookup returns CDR1 SGHNT and CDR2 YYREEE (reference sequence). Trimming took 4 bases from V and 9 from J, leaving 11 bases between them. CDR3 length: 12 residues.

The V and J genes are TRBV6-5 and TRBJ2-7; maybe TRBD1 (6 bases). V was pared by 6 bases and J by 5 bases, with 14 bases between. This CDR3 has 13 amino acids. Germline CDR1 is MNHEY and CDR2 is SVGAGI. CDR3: CASSLQGVHEQYF. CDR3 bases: TGTGCCAGCAGCCTACAGGGCGTCCACGAGCAGTACTTC.

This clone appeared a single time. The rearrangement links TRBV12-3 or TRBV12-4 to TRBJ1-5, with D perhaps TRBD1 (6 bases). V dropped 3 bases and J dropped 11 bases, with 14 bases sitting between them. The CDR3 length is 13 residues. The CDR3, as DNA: TGTGCCAGCAGTTTGTCAGGGGCCGACTCCCAGCATTTT. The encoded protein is CASSLSGADSQHF.

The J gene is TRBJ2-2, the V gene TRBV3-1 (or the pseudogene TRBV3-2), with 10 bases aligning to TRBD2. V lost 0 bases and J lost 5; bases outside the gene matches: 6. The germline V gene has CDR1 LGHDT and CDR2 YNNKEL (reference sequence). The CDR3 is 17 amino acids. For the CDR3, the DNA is TGTGCCAGCAGCCAAGAGGAAGGTAGCGGGGGGACCGGGGAGCTGTTTTTT. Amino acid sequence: CASSQEEGSGGTGELFF.

DNA of the CDR3: TGTGCCAGCAGTTTATTACAGGTCGGAACCTACGAGCAGTACTTC. Protein product: CASSLLQVGTYEQYF. The rearrangement links TRBV27 to TRBJ2-7; D possibly corresponds to TRBD1 (5 bases). Per the germline V gene, CDR1 is MNHEY and CDR2 is SMNVEV (reference sequence). Trimming shortened V by 1 base and J by 2 bases, and 12 bases separated the two germline ends. The CDR3 loop spans 15 amino acids.

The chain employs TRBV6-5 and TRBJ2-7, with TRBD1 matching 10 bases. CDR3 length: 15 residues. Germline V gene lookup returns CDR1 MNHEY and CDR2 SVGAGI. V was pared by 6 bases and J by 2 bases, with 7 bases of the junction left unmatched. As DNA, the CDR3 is TGTGCCAGCAGATTTGGGACAGGGGATCCCTACGAGCAGTACTTC. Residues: CASRFGTGDPYEQYF.

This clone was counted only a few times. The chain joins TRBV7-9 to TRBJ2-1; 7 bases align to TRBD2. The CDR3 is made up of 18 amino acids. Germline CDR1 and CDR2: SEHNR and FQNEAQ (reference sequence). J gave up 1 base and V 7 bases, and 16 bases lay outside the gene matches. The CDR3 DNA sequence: TGTGCCAGCACCCCCTGGGGTGGGGGGGTGGTTTCCTACAATGAGCAGTTCTTC. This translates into CASTPWGGGVVSYNEQFF.

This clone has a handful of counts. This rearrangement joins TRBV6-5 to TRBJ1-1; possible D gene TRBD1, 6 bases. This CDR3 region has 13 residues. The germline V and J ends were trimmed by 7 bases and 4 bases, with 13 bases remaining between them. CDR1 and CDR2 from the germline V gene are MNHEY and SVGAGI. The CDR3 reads CASIGRGGTEAFF. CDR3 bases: TGTGCCAGCATTGGCCGAGGGGGCACTGAAGCTTTCTTT.

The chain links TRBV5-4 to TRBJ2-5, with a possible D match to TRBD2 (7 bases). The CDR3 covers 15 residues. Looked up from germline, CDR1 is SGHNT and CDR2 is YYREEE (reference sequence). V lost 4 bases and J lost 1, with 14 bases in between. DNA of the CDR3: TGTGCCAGCAGCAATCGCCGGGGGGCCCAAGAGACCCAGTACTTC. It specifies CASSNRRGAQETQYF.

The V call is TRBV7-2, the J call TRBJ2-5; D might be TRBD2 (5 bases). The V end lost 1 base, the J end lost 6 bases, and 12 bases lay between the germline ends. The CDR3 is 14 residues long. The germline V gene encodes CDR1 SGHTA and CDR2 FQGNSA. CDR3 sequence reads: CASSLDPRGKTQYF. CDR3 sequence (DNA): TGTGCCAGCAGCTTAGACCCGAGAGGGAAGACCCAGTACTTC. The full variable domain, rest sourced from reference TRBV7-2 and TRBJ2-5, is GAGVSQSPSNKVTEKGKDVELRCDPISGHTALYWYRQSLGQGLEFLIYFQGNSAPDKSGLPSDRFSAERTGGSVSTLTIQRTQQEDSAVYLCASSLDPRGKTQYFGPGTRLLVL.

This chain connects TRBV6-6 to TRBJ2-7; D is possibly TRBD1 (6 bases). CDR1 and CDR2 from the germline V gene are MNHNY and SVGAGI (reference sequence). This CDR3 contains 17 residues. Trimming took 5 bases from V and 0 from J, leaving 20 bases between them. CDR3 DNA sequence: TGTGCCAGCAGTCCAGCTTCCGGGACACATAGCTCCTACGAGCAGTACTTC. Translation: CASSPASGTHSSYEQYF.

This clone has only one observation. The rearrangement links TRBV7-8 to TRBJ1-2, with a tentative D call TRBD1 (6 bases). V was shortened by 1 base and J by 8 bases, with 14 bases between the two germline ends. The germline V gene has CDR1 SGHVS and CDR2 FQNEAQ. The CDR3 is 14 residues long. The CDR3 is CASSLDTGPRGYTF. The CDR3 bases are TGTGCCAGCAGCTTAGACACAGGGCCGAGGGGCTACACCTTC.

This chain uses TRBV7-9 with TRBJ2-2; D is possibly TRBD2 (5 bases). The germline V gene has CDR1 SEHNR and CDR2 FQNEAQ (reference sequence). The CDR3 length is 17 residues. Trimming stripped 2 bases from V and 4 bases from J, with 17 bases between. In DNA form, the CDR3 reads TGTGCCAGCAGCTTAACACCTAATCTGGGAGCCACCGGGGAGCTGTTTTTT. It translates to CASSLTPNLGATGELFF.

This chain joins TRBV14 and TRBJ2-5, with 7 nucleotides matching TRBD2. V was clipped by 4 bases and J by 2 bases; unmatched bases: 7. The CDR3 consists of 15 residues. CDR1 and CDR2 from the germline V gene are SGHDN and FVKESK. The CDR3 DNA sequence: TGTGCCAGCAGCCGATGGGCGGGGGTACAAGAGACCCAGTACTTC. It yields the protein CASSRWAGVQETQYF.

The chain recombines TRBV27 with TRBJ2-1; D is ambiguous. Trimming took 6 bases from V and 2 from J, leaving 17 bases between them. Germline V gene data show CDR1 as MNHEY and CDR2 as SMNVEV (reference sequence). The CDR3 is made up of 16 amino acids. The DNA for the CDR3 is TGTGCCAGCAGCTCCGACTCACTTCCCCCCTACAATGAGCAGTTCTTC. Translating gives CASSSDSLPPYNEQFF.

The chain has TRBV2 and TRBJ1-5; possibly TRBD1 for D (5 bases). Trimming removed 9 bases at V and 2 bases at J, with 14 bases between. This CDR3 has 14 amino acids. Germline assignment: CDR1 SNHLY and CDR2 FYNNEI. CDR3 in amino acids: CASTLRGGNQPQHF. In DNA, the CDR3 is TGTGCCAGTACTCTTCGGGGGGGCAATCAGCCCCAGCATTTT. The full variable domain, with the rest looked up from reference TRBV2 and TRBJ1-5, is EPEVTQTPSHQVTQMGQEVILRCVPISNHLYFYWYRQILGQKVEFLVSFYNNEISEKSEIFDDQFSVERPDGSNFTLKIRSTKLEDSAMYFCASTLRGGNQPQHFGDGTRLSIL.

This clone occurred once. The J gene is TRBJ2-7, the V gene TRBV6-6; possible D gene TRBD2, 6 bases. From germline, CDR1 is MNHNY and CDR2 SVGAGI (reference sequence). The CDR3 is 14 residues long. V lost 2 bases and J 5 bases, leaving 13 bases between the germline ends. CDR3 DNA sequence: TGTGCCAGCAGTTACGGAGGGGCGGGGCACGAGCAGTACTTC. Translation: CASSYGGAGHEQYF.

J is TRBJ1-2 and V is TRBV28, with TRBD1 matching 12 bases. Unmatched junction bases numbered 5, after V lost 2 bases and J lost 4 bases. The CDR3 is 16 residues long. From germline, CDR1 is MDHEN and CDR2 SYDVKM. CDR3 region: CASSLPGTGGIYGYTF. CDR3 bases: TGTGCCAGCAGTTTACCGGGGACAGGGGGCATCTATGGCTACACCTTC.

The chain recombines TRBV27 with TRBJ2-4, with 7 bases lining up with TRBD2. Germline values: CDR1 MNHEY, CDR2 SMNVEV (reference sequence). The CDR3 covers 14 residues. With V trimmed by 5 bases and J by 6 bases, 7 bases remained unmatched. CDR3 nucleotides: TGTGCCAGCAGTCCCTATGGCGGGGGAAACATTCAGTACTTC. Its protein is CASSPYGGGNIQYF.

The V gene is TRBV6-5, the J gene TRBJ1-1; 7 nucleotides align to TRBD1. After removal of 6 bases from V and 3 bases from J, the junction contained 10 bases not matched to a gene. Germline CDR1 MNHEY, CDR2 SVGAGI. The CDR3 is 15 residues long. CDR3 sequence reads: CASSLTGSGYTEAFF. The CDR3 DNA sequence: TGTGCCAGCAGCCTGACAGGGTCGGGGTACACTGAAGCTTTCTTT.

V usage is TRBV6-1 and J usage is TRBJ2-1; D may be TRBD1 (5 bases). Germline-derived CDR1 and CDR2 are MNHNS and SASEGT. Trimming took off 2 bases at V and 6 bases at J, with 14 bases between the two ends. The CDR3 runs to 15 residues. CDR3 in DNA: TGTGCCAGCAGTGAAAGAGACAGAGATATCAATGAGCAGTTCTTC. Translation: CASSERDRDINEQFF.

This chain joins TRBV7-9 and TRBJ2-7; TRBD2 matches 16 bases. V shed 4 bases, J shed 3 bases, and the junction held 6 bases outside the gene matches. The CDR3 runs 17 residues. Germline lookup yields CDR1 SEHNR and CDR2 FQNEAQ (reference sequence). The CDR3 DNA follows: TGTGCCAGCAGCTCTGCCGGGACTAGCGGGGGGGTCTACGAGCAGTACTTC. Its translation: CASSSAGTSGGVYEQYF.